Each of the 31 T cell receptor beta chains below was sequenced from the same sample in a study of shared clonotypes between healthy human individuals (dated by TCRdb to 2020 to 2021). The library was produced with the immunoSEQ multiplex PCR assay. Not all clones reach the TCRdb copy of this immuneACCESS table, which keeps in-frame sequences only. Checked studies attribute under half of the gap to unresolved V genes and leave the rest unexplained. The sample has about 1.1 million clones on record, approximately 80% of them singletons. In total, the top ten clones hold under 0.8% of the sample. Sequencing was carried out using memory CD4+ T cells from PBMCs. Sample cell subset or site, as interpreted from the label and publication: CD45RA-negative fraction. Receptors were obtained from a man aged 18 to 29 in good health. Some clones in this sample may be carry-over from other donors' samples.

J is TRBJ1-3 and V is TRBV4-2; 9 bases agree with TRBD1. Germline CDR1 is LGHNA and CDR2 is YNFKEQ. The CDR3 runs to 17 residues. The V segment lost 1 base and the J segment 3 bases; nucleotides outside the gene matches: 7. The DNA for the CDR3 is TGTGCCAGCAGCCAAGCGCCTACGGGACAGGGTGGAAACACCATATATTTT. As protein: CASSQAPTGQGGNTIYF.

CDR3 sequence reads: CASSLINPDTQYF. CDR3 DNA: TGTGCCAGCAGTTTGATCAATCCCGATACGCAGTATTTT. V and J are TRBV28 and TRBJ2-3; D uncertain. V lost 3 bases, J lost 6 bases, and 10 bases lay in between. The CDR3 runs 13 residues. Germline CDR1 and CDR2: MDHEN and SYDVKM. The full variable domain, its missing parts supplied by reference TRBV28 and TRBJ2-3, is DVKVTQSSRYLVKRTGEKVFLECVQDMDHENMFWYRQDPGLGLRLIYFSYDVKMKEKGDIPEGYSVSREKKERFSLILESASTNQTSMYLCASSLINPDTQYFGPGTRLTVL.

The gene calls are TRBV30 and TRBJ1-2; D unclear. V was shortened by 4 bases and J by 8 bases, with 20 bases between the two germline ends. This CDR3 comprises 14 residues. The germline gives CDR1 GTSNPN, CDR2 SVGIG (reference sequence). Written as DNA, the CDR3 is TGTGCCTGGAACGGCAAAGGTGGCGTAGGGGGCTACACCTTC. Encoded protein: CAWNGKGGVGGYTF.

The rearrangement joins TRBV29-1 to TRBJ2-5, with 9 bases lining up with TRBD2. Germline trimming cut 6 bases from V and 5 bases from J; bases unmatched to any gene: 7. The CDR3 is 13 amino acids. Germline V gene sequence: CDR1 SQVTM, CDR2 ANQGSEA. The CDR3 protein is CSVAGGPWETQYF. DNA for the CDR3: TGCAGCGTCGCGGGAGGGCCCTGGGAGACCCAGTACTTC.

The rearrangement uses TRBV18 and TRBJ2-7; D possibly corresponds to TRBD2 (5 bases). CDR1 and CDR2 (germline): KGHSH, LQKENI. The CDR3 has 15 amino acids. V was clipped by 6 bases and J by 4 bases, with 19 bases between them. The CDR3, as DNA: TGTGCCAGCTCTGAAAATTATCGGACTGCATACGAGCAGTACTTC. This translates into CASSENYRTAYEQYF.

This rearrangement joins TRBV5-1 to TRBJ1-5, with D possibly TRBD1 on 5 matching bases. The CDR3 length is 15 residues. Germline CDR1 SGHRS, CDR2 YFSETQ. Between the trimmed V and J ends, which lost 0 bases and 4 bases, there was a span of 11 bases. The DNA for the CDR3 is TGCGCCAGCAGCTTGGTGGGGGATCGTAATCAGCCCCAGCATTTT. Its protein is CASSLVGDRNQPQHF. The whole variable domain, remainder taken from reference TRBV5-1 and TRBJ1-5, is KAGVTQTPRYLIKTRGQQVTLSCSPISGHRSVSWYQQTPGQGLQFLFEYFSETQRNKGNFPGRFSGRQFSNSRSEMNVSTLELGDSALYLCASSLVGDRNQPQHFGDGTRLSIL.

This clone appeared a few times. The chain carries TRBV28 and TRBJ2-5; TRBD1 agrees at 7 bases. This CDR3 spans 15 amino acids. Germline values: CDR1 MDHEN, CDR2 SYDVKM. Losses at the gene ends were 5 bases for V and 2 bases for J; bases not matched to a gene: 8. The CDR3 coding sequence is TGTGCCAGCAGTGCCCTTGGGACAGCACAAGAGACCCAGTACTTC. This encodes CASSALGTAQETQYF.

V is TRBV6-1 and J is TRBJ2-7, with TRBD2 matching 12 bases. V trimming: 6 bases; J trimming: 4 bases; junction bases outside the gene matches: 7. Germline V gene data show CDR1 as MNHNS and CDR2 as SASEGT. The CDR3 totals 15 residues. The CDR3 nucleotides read TGTGCCAGCAGGACTGCGGGACTAGCGGGTTACGAGCAGTACTTC. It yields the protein CASRTAGLAGYEQYF.

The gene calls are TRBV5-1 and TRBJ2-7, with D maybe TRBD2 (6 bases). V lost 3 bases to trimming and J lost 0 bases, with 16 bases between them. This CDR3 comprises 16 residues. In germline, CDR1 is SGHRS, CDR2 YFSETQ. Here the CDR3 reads CASSSGDSAGSYEQYF. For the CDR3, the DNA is TGCGCCAGCAGCTCGGGAGATAGCGCTGGCTCCTACGAGCAGTACTTC.

The CDR3 region is CASTRPTATNEKLFF. The CDR3 DNA is TGTGCCAGCACCCGACCGACAGCAACTAATGAAAAACTGTTTTTT. The chain carries TRBV7-9 and TRBJ1-4; D perhaps matches TRBD1 (5 bases). The V gene lost 7 bases and the J gene lost 0 bases, with 12 bases spanning the gap. Germline V gives CDR1 SEHNR, CDR2 FQNEAQ (reference sequence). The length of the CDR3 is 15 residues.

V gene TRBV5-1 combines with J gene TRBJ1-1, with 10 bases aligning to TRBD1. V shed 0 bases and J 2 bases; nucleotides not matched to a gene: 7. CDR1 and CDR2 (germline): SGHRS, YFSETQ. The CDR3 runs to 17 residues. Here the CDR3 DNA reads TGCGCCAGCAGCTTGGCCGGGACAGGGGAACTCAACACTGAAGCTTTCTTT. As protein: CASSLAGTGELNTEAFF.

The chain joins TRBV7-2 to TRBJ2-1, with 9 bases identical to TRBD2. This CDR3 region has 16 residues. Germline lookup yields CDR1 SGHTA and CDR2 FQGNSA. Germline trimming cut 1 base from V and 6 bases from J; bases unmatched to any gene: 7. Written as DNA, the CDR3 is TGTGCCAGCAGCTTAGTATCTAGCGGGATCCCCAATGAGCAGTTCTTC. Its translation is CASSLVSSGIPNEQFF.

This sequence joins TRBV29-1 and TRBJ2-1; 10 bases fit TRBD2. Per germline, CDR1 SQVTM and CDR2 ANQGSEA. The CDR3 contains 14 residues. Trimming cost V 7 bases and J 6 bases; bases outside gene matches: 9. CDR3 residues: CSATGTSVSNEQFF. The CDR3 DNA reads TGCAGCGCTACCGGGACTAGCGTTTCCAATGAGCAGTTCTTC.

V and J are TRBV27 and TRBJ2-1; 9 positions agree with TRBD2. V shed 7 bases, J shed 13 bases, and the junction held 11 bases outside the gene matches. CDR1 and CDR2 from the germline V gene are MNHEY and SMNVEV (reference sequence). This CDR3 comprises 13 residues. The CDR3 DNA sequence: TGTGCCAGCAAGGCTAGCGGGGCACCCTCTCAGTTCTTC. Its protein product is CASKASGAPSQFF.

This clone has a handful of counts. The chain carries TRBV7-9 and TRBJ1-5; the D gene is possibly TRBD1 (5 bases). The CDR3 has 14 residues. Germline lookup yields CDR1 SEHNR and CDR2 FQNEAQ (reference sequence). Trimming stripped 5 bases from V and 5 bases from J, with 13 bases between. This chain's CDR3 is CASSPQGWDQPQHF. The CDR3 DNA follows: TGTGCCAGCAGCCCCCAGGGATGGGATCAGCCCCAGCATTTT.

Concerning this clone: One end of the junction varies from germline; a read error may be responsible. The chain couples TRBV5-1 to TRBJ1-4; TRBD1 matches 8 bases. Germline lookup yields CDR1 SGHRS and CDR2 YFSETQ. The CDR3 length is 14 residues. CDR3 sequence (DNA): TGCGCCAGCAGGTTGGGACAGGTGAATGAAAAACTGTTTTTT. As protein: CASRLGQVNEKLFF.

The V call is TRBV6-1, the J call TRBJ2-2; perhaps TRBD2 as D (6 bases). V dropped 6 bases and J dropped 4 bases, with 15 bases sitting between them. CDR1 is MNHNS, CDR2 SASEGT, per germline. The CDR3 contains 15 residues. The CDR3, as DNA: TGTGCCAGCAGGGCTAGGCAGGGAGGCACCGGGGAGCTGTTTTTT. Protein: CASRARQGGTGELFF.

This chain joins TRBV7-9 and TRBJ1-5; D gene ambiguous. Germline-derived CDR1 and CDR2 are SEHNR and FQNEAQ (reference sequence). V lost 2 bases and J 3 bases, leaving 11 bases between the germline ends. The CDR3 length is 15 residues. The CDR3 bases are TGTGCCAGCAGCTTAATCGACACGTACAATCAGCCCCAGCATTTT. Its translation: CASSLIDTYNQPQHF. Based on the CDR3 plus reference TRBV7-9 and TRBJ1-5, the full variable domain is DTGVSQNPRHKITKRGQNVTFRCDPISEHNRLYWYRQTLGQGPEFLTYFQNEAQLEKSRLLSDRFSAERPKGSFSTLEIQRTEQGDSAMYLCASSLIDTYNQPQHFGDGTRLSIL.

In DNA form, the CDR3 reads TGTGCCAGCAGCCGAGTGCGGGGGCAAAGCGTGAATGAGCAGTTCTTC. This encodes CASSRVRGQSVNEQFF. The rearrangement uses TRBV14 and TRBJ2-1; D is perhaps TRBD2 (7 bases). CDR3 length: 16 amino acids. Trimming removed 4 bases at V and 7 bases at J, with 20 bases between. Per the germline V gene, CDR1 is SGHDN and CDR2 is FVKESK.

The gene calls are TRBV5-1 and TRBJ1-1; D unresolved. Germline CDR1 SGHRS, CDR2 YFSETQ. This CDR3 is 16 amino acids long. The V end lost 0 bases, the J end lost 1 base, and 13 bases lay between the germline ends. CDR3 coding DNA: TGCGCCAGCAGCTTGGAGGCGCCCGCGAAGAACACTGAAGCTTTCTTT. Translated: CASSLEAPAKNTEAFF.

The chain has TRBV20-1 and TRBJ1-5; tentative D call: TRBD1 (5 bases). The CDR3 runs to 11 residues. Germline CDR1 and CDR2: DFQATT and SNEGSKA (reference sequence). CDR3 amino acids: CSVQENQPQHF. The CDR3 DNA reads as TGCAGCGTACAGGAGAATCAGCCCCAGCATTTT.

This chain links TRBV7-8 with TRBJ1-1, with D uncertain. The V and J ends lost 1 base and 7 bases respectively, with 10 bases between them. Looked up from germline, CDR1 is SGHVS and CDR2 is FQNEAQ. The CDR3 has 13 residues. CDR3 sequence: CASSLGGHFEAFF. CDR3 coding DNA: TGTGCCAGCAGCTTAGGCGGGCACTTTGAAGCTTTCTTT.

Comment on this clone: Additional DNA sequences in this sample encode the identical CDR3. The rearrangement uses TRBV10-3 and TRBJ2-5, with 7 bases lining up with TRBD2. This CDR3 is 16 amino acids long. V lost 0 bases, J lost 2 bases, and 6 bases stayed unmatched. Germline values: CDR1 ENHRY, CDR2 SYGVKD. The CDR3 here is CAISESLGGGQETQYF. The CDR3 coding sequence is TGTGCCATCAGTGAGTCGTTAGGCGGGGGACAAGAGACCCAGTACTTC.

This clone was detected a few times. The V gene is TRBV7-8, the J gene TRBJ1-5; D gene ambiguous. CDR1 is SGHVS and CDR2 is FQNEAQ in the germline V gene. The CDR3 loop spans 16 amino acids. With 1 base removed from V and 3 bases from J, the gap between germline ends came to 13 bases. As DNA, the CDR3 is TGTGCCAGCAGCTTAGAGACGGGTAGGGCCAATCAGCCCCAGCATTTT. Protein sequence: CASSLETGRANQPQHF.

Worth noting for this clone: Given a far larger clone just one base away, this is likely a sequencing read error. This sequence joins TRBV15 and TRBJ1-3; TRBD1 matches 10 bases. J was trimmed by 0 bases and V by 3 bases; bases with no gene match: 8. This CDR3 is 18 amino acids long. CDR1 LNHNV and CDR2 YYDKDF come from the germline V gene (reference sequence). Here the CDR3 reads CATSRSWTGGTSGNTIYF. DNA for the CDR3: TGTGCCACCAGCAGGAGTTGGACAGGGGGTACCTCTGGAAACACCATATATTTT.

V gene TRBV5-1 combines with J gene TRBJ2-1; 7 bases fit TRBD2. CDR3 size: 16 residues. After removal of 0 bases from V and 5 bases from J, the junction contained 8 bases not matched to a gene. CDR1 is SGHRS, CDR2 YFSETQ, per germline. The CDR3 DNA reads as TGCGCCAGCAGCTTGGCTTTCCTAGCGGAAAACAATGAGCAGTTCTTC. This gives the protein CASSLAFLAENNEQFF.

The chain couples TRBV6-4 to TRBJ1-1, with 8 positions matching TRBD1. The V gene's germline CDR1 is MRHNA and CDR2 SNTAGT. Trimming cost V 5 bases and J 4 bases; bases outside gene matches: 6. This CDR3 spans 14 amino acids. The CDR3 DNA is TGTGCCAGCAGTAAAGGACAGGGAAGCACTGAAGCTTTCTTT. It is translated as CASSKGQGSTEAFF.

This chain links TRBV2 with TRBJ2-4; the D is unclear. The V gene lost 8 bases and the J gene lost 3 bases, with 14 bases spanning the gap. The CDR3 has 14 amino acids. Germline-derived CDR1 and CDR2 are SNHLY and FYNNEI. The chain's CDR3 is CASLDRELKNIQYF. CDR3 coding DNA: TGTGCCAGCTTGGACCGAGAGCTCAAAAACATTCAGTACTTC.

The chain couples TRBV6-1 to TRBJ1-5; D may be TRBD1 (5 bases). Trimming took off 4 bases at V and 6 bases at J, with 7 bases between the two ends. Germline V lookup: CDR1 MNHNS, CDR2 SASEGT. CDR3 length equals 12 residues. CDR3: CASSAGGQPQHF. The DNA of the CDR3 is TGTGCCAGCAGTGCTGGGGGTCAGCCCCAGCATTTT.

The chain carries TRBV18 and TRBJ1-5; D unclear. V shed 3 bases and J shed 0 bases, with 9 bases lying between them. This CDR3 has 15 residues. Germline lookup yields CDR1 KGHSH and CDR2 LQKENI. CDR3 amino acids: CASSPGRVSNQPQHF. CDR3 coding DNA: TGTGCCAGCTCACCCGGACGGGTTAGCAATCAGCCCCAGCATTTT.

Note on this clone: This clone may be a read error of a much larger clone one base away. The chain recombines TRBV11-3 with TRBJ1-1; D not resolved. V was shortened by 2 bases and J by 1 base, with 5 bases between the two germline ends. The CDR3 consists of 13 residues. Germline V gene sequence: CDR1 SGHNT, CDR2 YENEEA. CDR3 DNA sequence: TGTGCCAGCAGCTTAAGGGCGAACACTGAAGCTTTCTTT. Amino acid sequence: CASSLRANTEAFF. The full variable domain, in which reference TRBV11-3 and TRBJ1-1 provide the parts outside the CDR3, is EAGVVQSPRYKIIEKKQPVAFWCNPISGHNTLYWYLQNLGQGPELLIRYENEEAVDDSQLPKDRFSAERLKGVDSTLKIQPAELGDSAVYLCASSLRANTEAFFGQGTRLTVV.